These 18 T cell receptor beta chains were all obtained from the same sample, sequenced in a study of response to subunit inactivated influenza vaccine. TCRdb re-analysed the RT-PCR reads in MiXCR, keeping a single row per CDR3 protein. The repertoire holds 500,000 to 600,000 distinct CDR3 sequences, with under 9% as singletons. The sequencing here drew on PBMCs from blood, taken less than 30 months after vaccination. All receptors derive from a man between 45 and 75 years old who received an inactivated influenza vaccine.

The V and J genes are TRBV10-3 and TRBJ2-5, with a tentative D call TRBD1 (6 bases). The CDR3 totals 14 residues. The germline V and J ends were trimmed by 6 bases and 5 bases, with 16 bases remaining between them. Germline loops: CDR1 ENHRY, CDR2 SYGVKD. CDR3 sequence (DNA): TGTGCCATCAGCACAGGGTATCAAGGGGAGACCCAGTACTTC. This gives the protein CAISTGYQGETQYF.

This clonotype was found many times. The V and J genes are TRBV10-3 and TRBJ1-4; TRBD1 agrees at 10 bases. This CDR3 is 16 amino acids long. V lost 0 bases to trimming and J lost 7 bases; unmatched junction nucleotides: 5. CDR1 is ENHRY, CDR2 SYGVKD, per germline. CDR3 nucleotides: TGTGCCATCAGTGAGTCGGCGGGACAGGGGAGTGAAAAACTGTTTTTT. As protein: CAISESAGQGSEKLFF.

For this clonotype: A much larger clone sits a single nucleotide away, making a read error possible. The chain has TRBV11-3 and TRBJ2-5, with no clear D. From germline, CDR1 is SGHNT and CDR2 YENEEA. The CDR3 loop spans 15 amino acids. The CDR3 loop is CASSLVGRMEEAQYF. The CDR3 nucleotides read TGTGCCAGCAGCTTAGTGGGTCGGATGGAAGAGGCCCAGTACTTC.

This clonotype came up many times. V is TRBV7-2 and J is TRBJ1-5, with no clear D. The CDR3 covers 14 residues. V lost 8 bases to trimming and J lost 0 bases, with 11 bases between them. Germline assignment: CDR1 SGHTA and CDR2 FQGNSA. The CDR3 sequence is CASAREHSNQPQHF. DNA for the CDR3: TGTGCCAGCGCGAGGGAACATAGCAATCAGCCCCAGCATTTT.

This clonotype has more than one count but fewer than ten. One junction end disagrees with the germline gene, perhaps due to a read error. The genes are TRBV7-8 and TRBJ1-1, with D possibly TRBD1 on 6 matching bases. CDR1 and CDR2 from the germline V gene are SGHVS and FQNEAQ. This CDR3 contains 14 residues. CDR3 bases: TGTGCCAGCAGTTTAGGGGGTTTGGACACTGAAGCTTTCTTT. Translation gives CASSLGGLDTEAFF.

This clonotype was seen repeatedly, ten times or more. This rearrangement joins TRBV29-1 to TRBJ2-1, with D hard to call. V dropped 0 bases and J dropped 7 bases, with 16 bases sitting between them. From germline, CDR1 is SQVTM and CDR2 ANQGSEA. The CDR3 is 15 amino acids. CDR3: CSVEDRTSIGNEQFF. Here the CDR3 DNA reads TGCAGCGTTGAAGATCGCACTTCAATCGGGAATGAGCAGTTCTTC.

This clonotype has a handful of counts. The gene calls are TRBV2 and TRBJ2-2, with TRBD1 as a possible D gene (6 bases). V was trimmed by 5 bases and J by 1 base, leaving 17 bases between them. Germline assignment: CDR1 SNHLY and CDR2 FYNNEI. The CDR3 extends over 17 amino acids. The CDR3 nucleotides read TGTGCCAGCAGTCCAGGACTGGGACAATTGAACACCGGGGAGCTGTTTTTT. Its translation: CASSPGLGQLNTGELFF.

This clonotype was picked up a small number of times. The chain has TRBV20-1 and TRBJ1-1; TRBD1 might be the D (6 bases). With 2 bases removed from V and 0 bases from J, the gap between germline ends came to 10 bases. The CDR3 length is 14 residues. Germline lookup yields CDR1 DFQATT and CDR2 SNEGSKA (reference sequence). CDR3 amino acids: CSARKQGMNTEAFF. The CDR3 region has the DNA TGCAGTGCTAGAAAACAGGGCATGAACACTGAAGCTTTCTTT.

The V and J genes are TRBV20-1 and TRBJ2-7; D gene unclear. CDR1 and CDR2 (germline): DFQATT, SNEGSKA (reference sequence). V was trimmed by 5 bases and J by 1 base, leaving 12 bases between them. This CDR3 has 13 residues. The CDR3 region is CSAYNSSSYEQYF. The DNA for the CDR3 is TGCAGTGCTTATAATAGCAGTTCCTACGAGCAGTACTTC.

This clonotype was recorded many times. J is TRBJ1-1 and V is TRBV5-1; maybe TRBD1 (6 bases). Germline V lookup: CDR1 SGHRS, CDR2 YFSETQ. The V and J ends lost 4 bases and 1 base respectively, with 14 bases between them. The CDR3 totals 15 residues. The DNA for the CDR3 is TGCGCCAGCAGCCCCACAGGGTATGGGAACACTGAAGCTTTCTTT. Protein product: CASSPTGYGNTEAFF. Full variable domain (remainder filled in from reference TRBV5-1 and TRBJ1-1): KAGVTQTPRYLIKTRGQQVTLSCSPISGHRSVSWYQQTPGQGLQFLFEYFSETQRNKGNFPGRFSGRQFSNSRSEMNVSTLELGDSALYLCASSPTGYGNTEAFFGQGTRLTVV.

CDR3: CASSQDTPPDEQFF. DNA for the CDR3: TGCGCCAGCAGCCAAGATACGCCACCCGATGAGCAGTTCTTC. The chain links TRBV4-3 to TRBJ2-1; D is unclear. This CDR3 has 14 residues. Trimming left V 0 bases short and J 8 bases short, with 11 bases between. Per germline, CDR1 LGHNA and CDR2 YSLEER.

This rearrangement joins TRBV11-3 to TRBJ2-2; D is tentatively TRBD1 or TRBD2 (5 bases each). The CDR3 sequence is 13 residues long. Germline CDR1 reads SGHNT; CDR2 reads YENEEA. V was clipped by 4 bases and J by 8 bases, with 11 bases between them. This CDR3 is CASSWDPAGELFF. The CDR3 coding sequence is TGTGCCAGCAGCTGGGACCCGGCGGGGGAGCTGTTTTTT.

Ten or more counts support this clonotype. V is TRBV20-1 and J is TRBJ2-1; a possible D gene is TRBD2 (5 bases). The V gene's germline CDR1 is DFQATT and CDR2 SNEGSKA (reference sequence). V was clipped by 5 bases and J by 7 bases, with 15 bases between them. The CDR3 runs 13 residues. The CDR3 nucleotides read TGCAGTGCTCCGCGCCCGGGATTAAATGAGCAGTTCTTC. It specifies CSAPRPGLNEQFF.

The chain joins TRBV20-1 to TRBJ2-3, with TRBD2 identical over 7 bases. J lost 3 bases, V lost 4 bases, and 7 bases had no gene match. CDR3 length: 14 residues. Germline values: CDR1 DFQATT, CDR2 SNEGSKA (reference sequence). CDR3 protein: CSAIPAGRTDTQYF. CDR3 nucleotides: TGCAGTGCTATCCCAGCGGGAAGGACAGATACGCAGTATTTT.

This clonotype was picked up a small number of times. The chain has TRBV29-1 and TRBJ2-1; TRBD1 matches 8 bases. The CDR3 runs to 15 residues. V lost 6 bases, J lost 7 bases, and 14 bases stayed unmatched. CDR1 SQVTM and CDR2 ANQGSEA come from the germline V gene. Written as DNA, the CDR3 is TGCAGCGTGGCAACGCCAGGACAGGGTATGAATGAGCAGTTCTTC. Its protein product is CSVATPGQGMNEQFF.

This clonotype was seen at least ten times. The chain combines TRBV27 with TRBJ2-2; no reliable D call. Germline V gene sequence: CDR1 MNHEY, CDR2 SMNVEV (reference sequence). The CDR3 runs 14 residues. Trimming took 0 bases from V and 4 from J, leaving 6 bases between them. Written as DNA, the CDR3 is TGTGCCAGCAGTTTATCGAAGGTCACCGGGGAGCTGTTTTTT. Residues: CASSLSKVTGELFF.

In the case of this clonotype: Being one base from a much bigger clone, this may be a read error. V usage is TRBV4-1 and J usage is TRBJ1-1; no definite D call. With 2 bases removed from V and 6 bases from J, the gap between germline ends came to 16 bases. Germline CDR1 reads MGHRA; CDR2 reads YSYEKL. The CDR3 is made up of 15 amino acids. As DNA, the CDR3 is TGCGCCAGCAGCCAATGGCTCCTTCTCCCATCTGAAGCTTTCTTT. This gives the protein CASSQWLLLPSEAFF.

In its sample, this clonotype was seen a few times. The chain combines TRBV10-3 with TRBJ2-5; D remains ambiguous. The CDR3 is 12 amino acids. V lost 3 bases and J 4 bases, leaving 6 bases between the germline ends. Germline CDR1 and CDR2: ENHRY and SYGVKD. The CDR3 loop is CAISDIGETQYF. DNA for the CDR3: TGTGCCATCAGTGATATCGGAGAGACCCAGTACTTC.